This TCR beta chain appears in the sequencing data of a study of cytomegalovirus exposure and HLA in healthy donors (dated by TCRdb to between 2016 and 2019). Study-wide context: According to an earlier analysis of a few hundred of the donors, 150 million to 200 million T cells yielded roughly 110 million unique TCR beta sequences and about 300 Gb of sequence data. Of the 300 to 450 genotyped donors, 65% to 90% were placed in the genetic ancestry cluster associated with self-reported Caucasian donors. Among some 400 genotyped donors of the cohort, an average of roughly 230,000 unique TCR beta nucleotide sequences was sequenced per donor, of which about 19% were non-productive. The study combined high-throughput TCR immunosequencing, statistical association of individual TCRs with disease status, and machine learning to predict cytomegalovirus infection status. A later analysis re-analyzed previously published TCR beta repertoires from several hundred donors and added high-resolution HLA genotyping to study TCR occurrence patterns. A later genetic analysis used genome-wide SNP genotypes for about three fifths of the 666 donors, treating that subset as a discovery cohort. Both class I and class II loci were covered by HLA typing, at four-digit resolution. The T cell repertoires of some 700 subjects were profiled by immunosequencing and related to cytomegalovirus serostatus. A handful of DR-DQ haplotypes were handled as single units for association and clustering because linkage in the cohort was strong. The number of typed donors differed by locus: 629-630 for A, B, C, DRB1 and DQB1; some 500 for DQA1; around 610 for DPA1; and roughly 490 for DPB1. The study was designed to test whether signatures of past pathogen exposure could be identified by cataloging public T cell receptors. An earlier analysis of 500 to 750 of the donors applied high-throughput TCR beta sequencing to assess whether each TCR beta V gene segment acted as functional or pseudogenic. In addition to the first cohort of approximately 670 subjects, a separate validation cohort of 100 to 150 different subjects was used. About 330 gigabases of sequencing data and around 85 million unique TCR sequences made up an early release that covered some 640 HLA-typed donors. Every discovery cohort repertoire had been produced on one sequencing platform. Donor age, sex, ethnicity and CMV serostatus were compiled alongside the repertoire data. The later analysis used no new phenotypic data to find candidate immune exposures, relying instead on TCR beta sequences and their occurrence across donors. General study outcomes and caveats: In a later analysis, TCR association rates were found to vary across HLA loci, with the most associated TCRs seen for DRB1 alleles and the fewest for HLA-C alleles. Three of the identified cytomegalovirus-associated TCR beta chains were confirmed in vitro to be specific for cytomegalovirus antigens. A later analysis reported that several top co-occurrence clusters appeared linked to parvovirus B19, influenza, CMV and Epstein-Barr virus. The study gave a list of some 150 TCR beta chains associated with cytomegalovirus. The only immune exposure information available for the cohort was CMV serostatus. A later genetic analysis associated a missense DCLRE1C variant with V-gene and J-gene trimming of TCR beta chains, and an independent cohort replicated the association. According to a later analysis, most CMV-associated TCR beta chains appeared to be HLA-restricted, and the HLA associations seemed to be driven largely by CMV exposure. Compared with the 666-donor mean, donors in an Asian-associated ancestry cluster had fewer N-insertions in productive TCRs, according to a later genetic analysis. At a false discovery rate of 0.05, a later analysis linked under 20,000 TCR beta sequences to specific HLA alleles. Because counts were too low, around 17 rarely observed V segments, including chromosome 9 orphons, were left out of the earlier analysis of a few hundred of the donors. The classifier was reported to diagnose cytomegalovirus status with high specificity and sensitivity in both the original and validation cohorts. When HLA alleles, especially DR and DQ, strongly co-occurred, attributing TCR associations to individual alleles was difficult. A later analysis found that HLA-associated TCR beta chains were more clonally expanded and had lower generation probabilities than equally common non-associated chains. Because HLA typing was missing for some donors at each locus, association tests included only the typed subset. The authors suggested that the approach could potentially be extended to other disease states and immunological phenotypes. Broadly in line with IMGT annotations, most TCR beta V segments showed up in productive rearrangements about 87% or about 30% of the time in an earlier analysis of approximately 640 of the donors. Correlated functional status among segregating V segments might be attributable to linkage disequilibrium, but an unknown experimental factor could not be ruled out. A further reported finding was that TCR beta sequences accurately predicted the HLA-A and HLA-B alleles for most subjects in the first cohort. Roughly uniform sequencing depth across donors was assumed in presence/absence analyses, although this assumption may not hold. A cluster of highly shared sequence variants was judged likely to represent a technical artifact of the sequencing pipeline. Most TCR sequences were seen in very few donors, while some public TCRs were found in many individuals. Only TCR beta chains were sequenced in this cohort, and the absence of alpha or paired-chain data limited detectable features.

In regard to this clone: It has no known antigen specificity. Qualities for individual bases were not recorded, and no much larger clone is one base off.

The cohort was made up of several hundred healthy bone marrow donors. All cohort members were sampled while nominally healthy, although unrecorded immune exposures were likely present. Of the 690 or so cohort members, around 310 had a positive CMV serostatus and just over 350 had a negative one, while no CMV serostatus was recorded for the donor. A peripheral blood sample was provided by each donor, and peripheral blood mononuclear cells were used for TCR beta sequencing. The Qiagen DNeasy Blood Extraction Kit was used to extract genomic DNA from the blood cell samples. Libraries were constructed by the immunoSEQ multiplex PCR assay. For the multiplex PCR, a mixture combining 60 forward primers for TCR Vbeta segments and 13 reverse primers for TCR Jbeta segments was used. The CDR3 region of rearranged TCR beta genes was amplified from genomic DNA by a multiplex PCR assay. On the Illumina HiSeq System, the amplified TCR beta libraries were sequenced as 87-base-pair reads. The study's processing was this. In a later analysis, roughly 80 million unique TCR beta chains were counted across the approximately 640 repertoires, and approximately 9.9 million of these chains were shared by at least two donors. A nearest-neighbor algorithm error-corrected the raw reads and collapsed the reads into unique sequences, merging closely related sequences to remove PCR and sequencing errors. CDR3 sequences were aligned to IMGT reference sequences to assign V, D and J gene segments. Each retained sequence needed at least a six-nucleotide match to both a V gene segment and a J gene segment. Rearrangements were classified as productive when the CDR3 lacked stop codons and remained in frame with V and J, and all other rearrangements were classified as non-productive. CDR3 was defined by IMGT convention, running from the second conserved V-encoded cysteine to the conserved J-encoded phenylalanine. In an earlier analysis of some 550 of the donors, sequences lacking an unambiguous match to a single V gene segment were excluded. In an earlier analysis of a few hundred of the donors, V segments were called functional above 56.7% productive rearrangements and were called segregating when the between-donor standard deviation exceeded 5%. A statistical classification framework was built for diagnosing cytomegalovirus status from the catalog of TCR beta chain sequences. A later analysis assigned V and J genes by comparing TCR nucleotide sequences with IMGT/GENE-DB human TR gene sequences. A later analysis assigned CDR3 sequences and most-parsimonious VDJ recombination scenarios with the TCRdist pipeline. In a later analysis, each TCR beta chain was defined by its CDR3 amino acid sequence together with its V-gene family, and reads without a unique V-gene family were excluded. To address suspected cross-contamination and a sequencing artifact, a later analysis removed several hundred highly shared, low-generation-probability nucleotide sequences. For each public chain, a later analysis derived a clonal expansion index from normalized ranks of inferred template counts within each repertoire. In a later analysis, generation probabilities were computed using a VDJ recombination model fitted to out-of-frame rearrangements, and the results were checked against IGoR. In a later analysis, hypergeometric tests were used to score TCR-TCR, TCR-HLA and TCR-CMV co-occurrence, with a repertoire-size bias correction applied to TCR pairs. To estimate false discovery rates, a later analysis permuted the HLA or CMV assignments 20 times. In a later analysis, co-occurring TCRs were grouped using DBSCAN, and TCRdist sequence similarity was added for clustering within HLA-allele-positive subsets. Repertoires with fewer than 30,000 or more than 120,000 public chains, plus five repertoires with anomalous nucleotide sharing, were excluded from co-occurrence clustering. Sourced from immuneACCESS, this table was stored by TCRdb with only in-frame sequences that have V and J called. A share of the clones is absent; for the studies checked, an unresolved V gene accounts for under half, and the remainder has no known explanation. The DNA gave D and trimming, while V, J and clone size come from that table. The sample yields some 130,000 clones; approximately 70% were counted once. Roughly 1.7% of the sample is held by the ten biggest clonotypes.

The sample consisted of PBMCs. This receptor was taken from a human donor in good health.

The DNA sequence reads TGTGCCAGCAGGACACCGGGACTATACAACAATGAGCAGTTCTTC. Translation gives CASRTPGLYNNEQFF. The V gene is TRBV6-6 and the J gene is TRBJ2-1; TRBD2 fits 7 bases in the junction. Unmatched junction bases come to 10, with V trimmed by 6 bases and J by 5 bases. Taken from cysteine to phenylalanine, the CDR3 has 15 residues. The entry retains the CDR3 DNA only, 45 bases that are in frame from base 1. CDR1 MNHNY and CDR2 SVGAGI are derived from the germline V gene (reference sequence).